What follows are 19 T cell receptor beta chains derived from one specimen sequenced in a study of regulatory dendritic cells for organ transplantation. Libraries were prepared by immunoSEQ multiplex PCR; TCRdb keeps only in-frame clonotypes and omits some of them. The table includes under 35,000 clones, less than 90% detected once. Source material: naive CD4+ T cells from blood. Subset described: CD45RA+ naive T cells. The receptors stem from a human donor in good health.

The CDR3 is CASSFGTDKETQYF. CDR3 sequence (DNA): TGCGCCAGCAGCTTCGGGACAGACAAAGAGACCCAGTACTTC. The rearrangement uses TRBV5-1 and TRBJ2-5; the match to TRBD1 covers 7 bases. Germline V lookup: CDR1 SGHRS, CDR2 YFSETQ. Unmatched junction bases numbered 4, after V lost 2 bases and J lost 3 bases. This CDR3 has 14 amino acids.

The chain has TRBV19 and TRBJ1-3; D is undetermined. Germline V gene lookup returns CDR1 LNHDA and CDR2 SQIVND (reference sequence). This CDR3 region has 15 residues. Trimming left V 3 bases short and J 4 bases short, with 13 bases between. CDR3: CASSIRDPRGNTIYF. For the CDR3, the DNA is TGTGCCAGTAGTATTAGAGATCCACGAGGAAACACCATATATTTT.

This clone was detected a few times. V usage is TRBV5-4 and J usage is TRBJ1-2; a possible D gene is TRBD1 (6 bases). The CDR3 sequence is 14 residues long. V gave up 2 bases and J gave up 6 bases, with 14 bases separating them. CDR1 SGHNT and CDR2 YYREEE come from the germline V gene (reference sequence). Here the CDR3 reads CASSLSGGQDGYTF. CDR3 bases: TGTGCCAGCAGCTTATCCGGGGGGCAAGATGGCTACACCTTC.

This chain joins TRBV5-5 and TRBJ1-2, with D possibly matching TRBD1 (5 bases). Trimming cost V 2 bases and J 6 bases, with 8 bases left between them. The CDR3 sequence is 12 residues long. From germline, CDR1 is SGHKS and CDR2 YYEKEE (reference sequence). CDR3 DNA sequence: TGTGCCAGCAGCTTCACAGGCGATGGCTACACCTTC. It codes for CASSFTGDGYTF.

The chain uses TRBV28 and TRBJ1-2; no clear D gene. Germline V gene lookup returns CDR1 MDHEN and CDR2 SYDVKM. This CDR3 has 12 amino acids. Trimming cost V 8 bases and J 1 base, with 8 bases left between them. DNA of the CDR3: TGTGCCAGCCGGGCGGGTAACTATGGCTACACCTTC. This codes for CASRAGNYGYTF.

The chain carries TRBV7-2 and TRBJ1-2; 7 nucleotides agree with TRBD1. Germline lookup yields CDR1 SGHTA and CDR2 FQGNSA. V shed 5 bases, J shed 8 bases, and the junction held 17 bases outside the gene matches. The CDR3 covers 16 residues. CDR3 in amino acids: CASSPTTGVRFYGYTF. The CDR3 DNA reads as TGTGCCAGCAGCCCTACAACAGGGGTCCGGTTTTACGGCTACACCTTC.

The chain joins TRBV6-5 to TRBJ1-6; the match to TRBD1 covers 7 bases. The CDR3 contains 16 residues. V dropped 0 bases and J dropped 7; count of bases not matched to a gene: 6. The germline gives CDR1 MNHEY, CDR2 SVGAGI. CDR3 sequence reads: CASSYSSGGGNSPLHF. The DNA for the CDR3 is TGTGCCAGCAGTTACTCGTCAGGGGGAGGAAATTCACCCCTCCACTTT.

This rearrangement joins TRBV30 to TRBJ1-6; D is possibly TRBD1 (5 bases). Between the trimmed V and J ends, which lost 2 bases and 11 bases, there was a span of 10 bases. Germline-derived CDR1 and CDR2 are GTSNPN and SVGIG (reference sequence). The CDR3 length is 12 residues. The chain's CDR3 is CAWSFRGPPLHF. CDR3 in DNA: TGTGCCTGGAGTTTTCGGGGCCCACCCCTCCACTTT.

The table lists this clone with a count of one. The genes are TRBV13 and TRBJ2-7, with D unclear. The V gene lost 2 bases and the J gene lost 2 bases, with 13 bases spanning the gap. The CDR3 consists of 15 residues. Germline CDR1 and CDR2: PRHDT and FYEKMQ (reference sequence). CDR3 DNA: TGTGCCAGCAGCTTATTCGGCCTCGCCCCCTACGAGCAGTACTTC. Encoded protein: CASSLFGLAPYEQYF.

The V and J genes are TRBV28 and TRBJ1-3; no firm D call. Trimming removed 6 bases from V and 4 bases from J, with 22 bases in between. This CDR3 region has 17 residues. In germline, CDR1 is MDHEN, CDR2 SYDVKM. The CDR3: CASSLRTGSSVGNTIYF. CDR3 bases: TGTGCCAGCAGCCTACGAACCGGGAGCTCCGTGGGAAACACCATATATTTT.

The rearrangement links TRBV7-9 to TRBJ1-2; D may be TRBD1 (6 bases). CDR1 and CDR2 (germline): SEHNR, FQNEAQ (reference sequence). Trimming left V 1 base short and J 2 bases short, with 8 bases between. This CDR3 region has 14 residues. The CDR3 region is CASSLGGRNYGYTF. The CDR3 nucleotides are TGTGCCAGCAGCTTAGGGGGGCGAAACTATGGCTACACCTTC.

The V call is TRBV27, the J call TRBJ1-1; D unclear. This CDR3 spans 14 amino acids. The germline gives CDR1 MNHEY, CDR2 SMNVEV (reference sequence). Trimming stripped 1 base from V and 0 bases from J, with 6 bases between. The DNA of the CDR3 is TGTGCCAGCAGTTTATACCAGTTGAACACTGAAGCTTTCTTT. Its protein is CASSLYQLNTEAFF.

This chain links TRBV29-1 with TRBJ2-6; 7 bases match TRBD1. Germline values: CDR1 SQVTM, CDR2 ANQGSEA. This CDR3 has 16 amino acids. With 7 bases clipped from V and 3 bases from J, the junction kept 12 bases outside the gene matches. As DNA, the CDR3 is TGCAGCGCCATAGGGACAGTGATGGGTGGGGCCAACGTCCTGACTTTC. Translating gives CSAIGTVMGGANVLTF.

V is TRBV29-1 and J is TRBJ2-7; 10 bases are shared with TRBD2. The CDR3 runs to 14 residues. Unmatched junction bases numbered 6, after V lost 5 bases and J lost 2 bases. From germline, CDR1 is SQVTM and CDR2 ANQGSEA. CDR3 bases: TGCAGCGTTACCGGGACTAGCGATACCTACGAGCAGTACTTC. This translates into CSVTGTSDTYEQYF.

The chain recombines TRBV5-1 with TRBJ1-3; maybe TRBD1 (5 bases). The CDR3 runs to 15 residues. Germline V gene sequence: CDR1 SGHRS, CDR2 YFSETQ. V was cut by 7 bases and J by 7 bases, with 21 bases left in between. The CDR3 reads CASRVGDGLSNTIYF. As DNA, the CDR3 is TGCGCCAGCCGTGTCGGGGACGGCTTGAGCAACACCATATATTTT.

The V and J genes are TRBV9 and TRBJ2-3; 7 nucleotides line up with TRBD1. J was trimmed by 3 bases and V by 6 bases; bases with no gene match: 7. This CDR3 spans 14 amino acids. Per the germline V gene, CDR1 is SGDLS and CDR2 is YYNGEE. The DNA of the CDR3 is TGTGCCAGCAACAGGGACAGCTTAACAGATACGCAGTATTTT. It codes for CASNRDSLTDTQYF.

V and J are TRBV6-5 and TRBJ2-1; TRBD1 agrees at 7 bases. The CDR3 totals 15 residues. Trimming removed 2 bases from V and 2 bases from J; junction bases left unmatched: 3. Germline CDR1 is MNHEY and CDR2 is SVGAGI. The CDR3 sequence is CASSYNRGPYNEQFF. The CDR3 coding sequence is TGTGCCAGCAGTTACAACAGGGGACCCTACAATGAGCAGTTCTTC.

The chain employs TRBV29-1 and TRBJ2-1; TRBD1 is a possible D gene (6 bases). Germline V gene lookup returns CDR1 SQVTM and CDR2 ANQGSEA. This CDR3 region has 13 residues. The ends were cut back, 7 bases at V and 1 base at J, with 11 bases in the middle. The CDR3 protein is CSALTGSYNEQFF. CDR3 sequence (DNA): TGCAGCGCTCTGACAGGTTCCTACAATGAGCAGTTCTTC.

The CDR3 sequence: CSVVDRVYGYTF. The DNA for the CDR3 is TGCAGCGTTGTTGACAGGGTCTATGGCTACACCTTC. This rearrangement joins TRBV29-1 to TRBJ1-2, with 7 bases that match TRBD1. Germline V CDR1 and CDR2: SQVTM, ANQGSEA. CDR3 length equals 12 residues. Trimming took 4 bases from V and 4 from J; bases not matched to a gene: 3.